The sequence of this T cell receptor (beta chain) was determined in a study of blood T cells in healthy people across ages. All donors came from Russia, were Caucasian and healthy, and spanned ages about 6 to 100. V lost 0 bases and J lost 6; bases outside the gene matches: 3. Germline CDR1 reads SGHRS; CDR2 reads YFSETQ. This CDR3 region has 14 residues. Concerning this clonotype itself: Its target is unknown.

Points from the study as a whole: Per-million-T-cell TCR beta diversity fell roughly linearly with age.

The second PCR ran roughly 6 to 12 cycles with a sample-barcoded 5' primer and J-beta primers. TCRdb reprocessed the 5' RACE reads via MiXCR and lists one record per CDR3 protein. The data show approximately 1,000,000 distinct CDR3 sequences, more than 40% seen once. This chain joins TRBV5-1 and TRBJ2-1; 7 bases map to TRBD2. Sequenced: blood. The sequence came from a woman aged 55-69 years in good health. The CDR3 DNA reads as TGCGCCAGCAGCTTGGCGAGGACTAGCAATGAGCAGTTCTTC. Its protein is CASSLARTSNEQFF.